The following is a TCR beta chain sequence with its context. The method was immunoSEQ multiplex PCR; TCRdb's version includes in-frame clones alone and lacks a portion of them. The table lists some 390,000 clones, 75% to 90% of them singletons. The sample originates from a study of blood T cell repertoires in COVID-19. Cohort allocation depended upon clinical history that participants reported. Symptom resolution, clearance, or two negative PCRs marked the recovered donors of Cohort 3. The CDR3 sequence is 15 residues long. V was cut by 5 bases and J by 4 bases, with 18 bases left in between. Per germline, CDR1 GTSNPN and CDR2 SVGIG (reference sequence).

This rearrangement joins TRBV30 to TRBJ1-3, with D maybe TRBD1 (6 bases). The sample taken for sequencing was PBMCs or T cells enriched from blood (not recorded which). The sequence came from a man aged 25 to 45 who had recovered from COVID-19. In DNA, the CDR3 is TGTGCCTGGGGGGGGACTAACAGGGAAGGAAACACCATATATTTT. Its protein is CAWGGTNREGNTIYF.